The clone carrying this T cell receptor beta chain was observed a single time. Its antigen is not known. The data derive from a study of Ad26.COV2.S vaccination and SARS-CoV-2 variants. Study in general: Within the COV1001 Ad26.COV2.S trial arm, the donor was enrolled. Intramuscularly, Ad26.COV2.S was given either once or twice, 56 days apart. Study-wide points: Non-spike TCR breadth showed similarity between vaccine and placebo recipients.

Germline CDR1 is MNHNS and CDR2 is SASEGT. This CDR3 region has 15 residues. The trim removed 2 bases at V and 5 bases at J, leaving 6 bases unmatched. Stated treatment: roughly 20 received Ad26.COV2.S at low or high dose, single or two shots; roughly five received placebo; per-sample allocation not given. After the first vaccine or placebo injection, samples were drawn on day 63. This adult donor, from Boston, was 18-55 years old. Libraries were prepared by immunoSEQ multiplex PCR; TCRdb keeps only in-frame clonotypes and omits some of them. The sample shows 400,000 to 500,000 clones, roughly 89% of them seen only once.

The source is a person aged 18-60 years who received the Ad26.COV2.S COVID-19 vaccine or a placebo. The input for sequencing was peripheral blood, taken in a trial of Ad26.COV2.S vaccine versus placebo. The chain has TRBV6-1 and TRBJ1-1; TRBD1 matches at 9 bases. This chain's CDR3 is CASSETDRGYTEAFF. CDR3 in DNA: TGTGCCAGCAGTGAAACCGACAGGGGGTATACTGAAGCTTTCTTT.